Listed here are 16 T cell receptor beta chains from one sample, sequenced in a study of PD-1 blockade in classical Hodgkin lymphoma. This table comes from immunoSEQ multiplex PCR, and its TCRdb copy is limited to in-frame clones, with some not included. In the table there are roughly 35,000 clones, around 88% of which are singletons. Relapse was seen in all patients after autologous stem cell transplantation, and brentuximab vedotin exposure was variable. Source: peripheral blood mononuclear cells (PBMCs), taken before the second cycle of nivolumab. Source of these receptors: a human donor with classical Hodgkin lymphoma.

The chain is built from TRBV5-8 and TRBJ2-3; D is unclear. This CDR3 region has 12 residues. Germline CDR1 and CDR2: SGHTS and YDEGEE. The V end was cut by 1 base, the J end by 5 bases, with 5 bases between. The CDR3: CASSLYGDTQYF. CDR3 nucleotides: TGTGCCAGCAGCTTGTACGGAGATACGCAGTATTTT.

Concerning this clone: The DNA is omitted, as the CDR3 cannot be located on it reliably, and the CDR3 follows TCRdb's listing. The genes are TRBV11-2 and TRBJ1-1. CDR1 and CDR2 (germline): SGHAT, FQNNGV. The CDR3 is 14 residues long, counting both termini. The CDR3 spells CASSTLSGPRVGFF.

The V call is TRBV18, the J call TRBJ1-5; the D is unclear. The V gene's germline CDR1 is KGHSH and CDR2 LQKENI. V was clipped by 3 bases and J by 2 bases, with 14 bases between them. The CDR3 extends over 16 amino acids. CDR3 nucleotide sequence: TGTGCCAGCTCACCCCTCTCCGGGGTCGGCAATCAGCCCCAGCATTTT. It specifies CASSPLSGVGNQPQHF.

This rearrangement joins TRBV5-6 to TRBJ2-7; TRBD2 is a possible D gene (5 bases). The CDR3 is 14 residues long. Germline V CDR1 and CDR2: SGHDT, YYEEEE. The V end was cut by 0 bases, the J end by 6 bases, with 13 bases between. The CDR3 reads CASSLVDSGVEQYF. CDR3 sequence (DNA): TGTGCCAGCAGCTTGGTGGACTCTGGGGTCGAGCAGTACTTC.

The CDR3 is CASSYGDSVLFF. Written as DNA, the CDR3 is TGTGCCAGCAGTTATGGGGACTCGGTTCTGTTTTTT. This chain links TRBV6-5 with TRBJ1-4; D may be TRBD1 (5 bases). V lost 3 bases to trimming and J lost 14 bases, with 13 bases between them. The CDR3 has 12 amino acids. Germline CDR1 reads MNHEY; CDR2 reads SVGAGI.

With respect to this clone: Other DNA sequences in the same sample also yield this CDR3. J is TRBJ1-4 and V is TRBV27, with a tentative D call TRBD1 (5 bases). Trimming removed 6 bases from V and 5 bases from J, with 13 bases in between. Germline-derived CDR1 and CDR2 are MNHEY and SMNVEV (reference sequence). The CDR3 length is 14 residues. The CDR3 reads CASSLGRDNEKLFF. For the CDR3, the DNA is TGTGCCAGCAGCTTAGGGAGGGACAATGAAAAACTGTTTTTT.

The chain's CDR3 is CASSQDRGVQYF. As DNA, the CDR3 is TGTGCCAGCAGCCAGGACAGGGGAGTGCAGTACTTC. This chain connects TRBV7-2 to TRBJ2-7, with TRBD1 matching over 9 bases. The length of the CDR3 is 12 residues. Germline V lookup: CDR1 SGHTA, CDR2 FQGNSA. Trimming at V came to 5 bases and at J to 9 bases, leaving 5 bases not matched to a gene.

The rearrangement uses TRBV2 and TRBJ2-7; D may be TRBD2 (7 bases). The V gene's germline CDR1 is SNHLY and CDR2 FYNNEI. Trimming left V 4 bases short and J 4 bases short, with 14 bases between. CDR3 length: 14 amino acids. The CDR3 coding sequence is TGTGCCAGCAGTGCACAGGGAGGGATTTACGAGCAGTACTTC. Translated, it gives CASSAQGGIYEQYF.

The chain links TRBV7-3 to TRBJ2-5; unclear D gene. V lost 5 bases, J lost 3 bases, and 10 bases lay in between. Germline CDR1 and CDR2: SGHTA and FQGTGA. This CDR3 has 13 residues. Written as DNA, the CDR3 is TGTGCCAGCAGCCTCTCTACAAAAGAGACCCAGTACTTC. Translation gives CASSLSTKETQYF.

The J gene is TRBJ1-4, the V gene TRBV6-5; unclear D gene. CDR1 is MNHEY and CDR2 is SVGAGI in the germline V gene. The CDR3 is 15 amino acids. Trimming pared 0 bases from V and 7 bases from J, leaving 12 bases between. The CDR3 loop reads CASSYSETGIEKLFF. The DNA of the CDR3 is TGTGCCAGCAGTTACTCTGAGACCGGAATTGAAAAACTGTTTTTT.

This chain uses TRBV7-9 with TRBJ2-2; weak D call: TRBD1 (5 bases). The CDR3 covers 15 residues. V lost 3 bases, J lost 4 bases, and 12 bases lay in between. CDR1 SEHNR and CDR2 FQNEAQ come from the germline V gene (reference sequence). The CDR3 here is CASSFPGWFTGELFF. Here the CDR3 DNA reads TGTGCCAGCAGCTTCCCAGGGTGGTTCACCGGGGAGCTGTTTTTT.

The CDR3, as DNA: TGTGCCAGCACAACGGGACTACCCTACTACGAGCAGTACTTC. Its translation is CASTTGLPYYEQYF. The rearrangement links TRBV27 to TRBJ2-7, with 7 bases matching TRBD2. The length of the CDR3 is 14 residues. Germline V gene sequence: CDR1 MNHEY, CDR2 SMNVEV (reference sequence). Unmatched junction bases numbered 9, after V lost 7 bases and J lost 3 bases.

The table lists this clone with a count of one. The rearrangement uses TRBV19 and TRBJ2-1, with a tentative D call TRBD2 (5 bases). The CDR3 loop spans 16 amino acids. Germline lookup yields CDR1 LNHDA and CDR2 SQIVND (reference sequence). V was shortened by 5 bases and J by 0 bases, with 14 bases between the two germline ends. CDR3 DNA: TGTGCCAGTAGTGGAGGCGCGGCTAACTCCTACAATGAGCAGTTCTTC. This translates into CASSGGAANSYNEQFF.

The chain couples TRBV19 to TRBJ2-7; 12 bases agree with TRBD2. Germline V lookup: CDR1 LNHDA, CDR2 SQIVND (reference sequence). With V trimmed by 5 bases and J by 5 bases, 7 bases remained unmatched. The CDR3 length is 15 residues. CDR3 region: CASSLTSGSHHEQYF. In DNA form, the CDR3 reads TGTGCCAGTAGTCTGACTAGCGGGAGTCACCACGAGCAGTACTTC.

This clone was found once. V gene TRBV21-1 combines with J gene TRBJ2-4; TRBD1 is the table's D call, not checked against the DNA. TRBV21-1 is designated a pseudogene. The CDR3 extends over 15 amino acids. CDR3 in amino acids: CASTMGQIAKNIQYF. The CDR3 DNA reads TGTGCCAGCACCATGGGACAGATAGCCAAAAACATTCAGTACTTC.

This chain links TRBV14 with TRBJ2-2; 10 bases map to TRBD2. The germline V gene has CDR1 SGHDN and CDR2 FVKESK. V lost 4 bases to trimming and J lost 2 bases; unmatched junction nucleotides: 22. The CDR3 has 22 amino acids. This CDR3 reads CASSRREGAIRRTSGNTGELFF. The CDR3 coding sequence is TGTGCCAGCAGCCGACGAGAGGGGGCCATTCGACGGACTAGCGGCAACACCGGGGAGCTGTTTTTT. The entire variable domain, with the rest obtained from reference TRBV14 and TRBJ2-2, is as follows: EAGVTQFPSHSVIEKGQTVTLRCDPISGHDNLYWYRRVMGKEIKFLLHFVKESKQDESGMPNNRFLAERTGGTYSTLKVQPAELEDSGVYFCASSRREGAIRRTSGNTGELFFGEGSRLTVL.